The sequence of this T cell receptor (beta chain) was determined in a study of blood T cell repertoires in COVID-19. Looking at the study overall: PBMCs, B-cell-depleted T cells, or T cells provided the cDNA or gDNA that made up the material.

As handled by the study authors: Scientists estimated how many nucleated cells there were by amplifying reference gene primers. Here immunoSEQ multiplex PCR was the method, and the copy in TCRdb shows in-frame clones only, minus some. V, J and clone size reflect that table, while D and trimming were determined from the DNA. The sample lists under 200,000 clones, 70% to 90% occurring once. The CDR3 length is 15 residues. V shed 5 bases and J 1 base; nucleotides not matched to a gene: 6. Germline-derived CDR1 and CDR2 are SGHVS and FNYEAQ. The rearrangement joins TRBV7-6 to TRBJ1-2, with 8 nucleotides matching TRBD1. This clonotype was sampled from a man aged 40-49 years with acute or convalescent COVID-19. The sample taken for sequencing was peripheral blood. The CDR3 DNA follows: TGTGCCAGCAGCCCCGGACAGGGTGTTAACTATGGCTACACCTTC. Its translation is CASSPGQGVNYGYTF. Full variable domain (rest looked up from reference TRBV7-6 and TRBJ1-2): GAGVSQSPRYKVTKRGQDVALRCDPISGHVSLYWYRQALGQGPEFLTYFNYEAQQDKSGLPNDRFSAERPEGSISTLTIQRTEQRDSAMYRCASSPGQGVNYGYTFGSGTRLTVV.